Listed here is a single TCR beta chain. As processed by the authors: Estimation of nucleated cell counts was performed using reference gene primer amplification. Sequencing used immunoSEQ multiplex PCR; TCRdb keeps in-frame clones, though not all of them. V and J calls and clone size are copied from that table; D and trimming were computed from the DNA. Altogether 30,000 to 40,000 clones are present, 80% to 90% being singletons, with the ten largest covering approximately 3.5%. The data originate from a study of blood T cell repertoires in COVID-19. Study background: From the United States, Italy and Spain came samples of acute and convalescent COVID-19. The cDNA or gDNA used as material had been derived from T cells, B-cell-depleted T cells, or PBMCs.

What was sequenced was peripheral blood. The sequence was collected from a man aged 50-59 years with acute or convalescent COVID-19.

CDR3 DNA: TGTGCCAGCAGTTGGGGGGGCCGCACTGAAGCTTTCTTT. Translating gives CASSWGGRTEAFF. The chain employs TRBV27 and TRBJ1-1, with D perhaps matching TRBD1 (6 bases). The V end lost 4 bases, the J end lost 4 bases, and 10 bases lay between the germline ends. Germline values: CDR1 MNHEY, CDR2 SMNVEV (reference sequence). CDR3 length equals 13 residues.